A selection of T cell receptor beta chains follows, all from one sample in a study of T cells after posttransplantation cyclophosphamide. Here immunoSEQ multiplex PCR was the method, and the copy in TCRdb shows in-frame clones only, minus some. The sample holds just over 6,500 clones, approximately 80% seen once. The starting material was PBMCs, obtained after allogeneic stem cell transplant with posttransplant cyclophosphamide. These receptor sequences come from a female patient aged 45-60 years who received an allogeneic stem cell transplant from a related donor, was CMV-positive, and had no GVHD. The graft donor may have contributed some T cells. The CDR3 runs from the conserved cysteine through the conserved F or W. A D gene is named only where the DNA matches it firmly. For some rows the clone size is stated as once, few or many, or as a class when expanded; others skip it.

CDR3 length | J gene | clone size | D gene | V gene | CDR3 protein | CDR3 DNA
15 | TRBJ1-2 | NA | NA | TRBV10-1 | CASSESDDRNYGYTF | TGCGCCAGCAGTGAGTCGGACGACAGGAACTATGGCTACACCTTC
15 | TRBJ1-1 | NA | TRBD1 | TRBV7-8 | CASSLETGPRELAFF | TGTGCCAGCAGCCTGGAGACAGGGCCACGCGAGCTGGCTTTCTTT
15 | TRBJ2-3 | once | NA | TRBV7-3 | CASSHPERGTDTQYF | TGTGCCAGCAGCCACCCCGAACGGGGCACAGATACGCAGTATTTT
15 | TRBJ2-1 | NA | TRBD2 | TRBV19 | CASSGTSGTYNEQFF | TGTGCCAGTAGCGGAACTAGCGGGACGTACAATGAGCAGTTCTTC
13 | TRBJ1-2 | NA | NA | TRBV7-8 | CASGLAVGHGYTF | TGTGCCAGCGGCTTAGCCGTGGGGCATGGCTACACCTTC
13 | TRBJ2-1 | NA | NA | TRBV19 | CASSTISGNEQFF | TGTGCCAGTAGTACCATTAGCGGCAATGAGCAGTTCTTC
15 | TRBJ2-7 | NA | NA | TRBV28 | CASSLGGTYKYEQYF | TGTGCCAGCAGTTTAGGCGGGACCTATAAGTACGAGCAGTACTTC
9 | TRBJ2-1 | NA | NA | TRBV21-1 | CASTQGPIF | TGTGCCAGCACTCAGGGCCCTATCTTC
14 | TRBJ1-1 | NA | NA | TRBV11-2 | CASSLWGRGTEAFF | TGTGCCAGCAGCTTATGGGGTCGGGGCACTGAAGCTTTCTTT
16 | TRBJ2-1 | NA | TRBD1 | TRBV5-6 | CASSGAGTGLYNEQFF | TGTGCCAGCAGCGGCGCCGGGACAGGGCTGTACAATGAGCAGTTCTTC
13 | TRBJ2-3 | NA | NA | TRBV7-9 | CASSSAFKDTQYF | TGTGCCAGCAGCTCAGCGTTTAAAGATACGCAGTATTTT
12 | TRBJ2-3 | NA | NA | TRBV6-1 | CASSEVVGHSPF | TGTGCCAGCAGTGAAGTGGTCGGTCACAGTCCTTTT
14 | TRBJ1-4 | NA | TRBD1 | TRBV9 | CASSSGTGREKLFF | TGTGCCAGCAGCTCCGGGACAGGGCGCGAAAAACTGTTTTTT
15 | TRBJ2-7 | medium-sized | TRBD1 | TRBV27 | CASRHRDRGLLEQYF | TGTGCCAGCAGACACCGGGACAGGGGCTTGCTCGAGCAGTACTTC
14 | TRBJ1-1 | NA | NA | TRBV11-3 | CASSFDSLNTEAFF | TGTGCCAGCAGCTTTGACAGCCTGAACACTGAAGCTTTCTTT
15 | TRBJ1-2 | NA | TRBD1 | TRBV28 | CASSLQGAWDYGYTF | TGTGCCAGCAGCCTACAGGGGGCATGGGACTATGGCTACACCTTC
13 | TRBJ2-1 | NA | NA | TRBV5-3 | CARSPPPRDEQFF | TGTGCCAGAAGCCCCCCCCCACGCGATGAGCAGTTCTTC
14 | TRBJ1-6 | few | NA | TRBV30 | CAWSTGQDNSPLHF | TGTGCCTGGTCCACAGGGCAAGATAATTCACCCCTCCACTTT
15 | TRBJ2-7 | NA | NA | TRBV9 | CASSPERGQALGQYF | TGTGCCAGCAGCCCAGAGCGGGGACAGGCCCTAGGGCAGTACTTC
15 | TRBJ2-5 | NA | TRBD2 | TRBV10-1 | CASSPGLAGQETQYF | TGCGCCAGCAGCCCGGGACTAGCGGGCCAAGAGACCCAGTACTTC
16 | TRBJ1-2 | NA | NA | TRBV6-9 | CASSYPPVGRVYGYTF | TGTGCCAGCAGTTATCCTCCAGTGGGCAGGGTCTATGGCTACACCTTC
14 | TRBJ2-1 | NA | TRBD2 | TRBV14 | CASSQGLVSNEQFF | TGTGCCAGCAGCCAGGGACTAGTGAGTAATGAGCAGTTCTTC